The clone carrying this T cell receptor (beta chain) was counted only a few times. The antigen is undetermined. Germline-derived CDR1 and CDR2 are MNHNY and SVGAGI (reference sequence). This CDR3 region has 13 residues. V was clipped by 6 bases and J by 6 bases; unmatched bases: 4. TCRdb keeps only in-frame clones here, not all; method: immunoSEQ multiplex PCR. The sample lists about 110,000 clones; roughly 90% were seen once. The sample originates from a study of cytomegalovirus exposure and HLA in healthy donors. Broader study findings: Specific recognition of CMV antigens was confirmed in vitro for three chains (all CMV-associated). Rare sequences made up most TCRs, while some public TCRs were found in many donors.

Sequenced material: PBMCs. V is TRBV6-6 and J is TRBJ1-4; 7 bases fit TRBD1. This receptor was identified in a woman younger than 45 in good health and CMV-seropositive. The CDR3: CASREGAYEKLFF. DNA for the CDR3: TGTGCCAGCAGGGAGGGGGCGTATGAAAAACTGTTTTTT.